This TCR beta chain was sequenced for a study of beta chain features in type 1 diabetes (dated by TCRdb to 2017 to 2018). For context, the study as a whole: Mean age, gender distribution, total cell number and subset yield were not different between patients and healthy donors. In the study, recently diagnosed type 1 diabetes patients and matched healthy donors were compared on the TCRB repertoires of their sorted circulating CD4+ T cell subsets. Across all samples, some 100,000,000 sorted cells were examined, and cell number per subset correlated strongly with RNA yield. Whereas all 30 or so donors provided naive and central memory subsets, regulatory and stem cell-like memory subsets were isolated from just 8 patients and roughly 8 healthy donors. Overall results and qualifications from the work: Because small numbers of individuals were included in the HLA sub-analyses, any influence of HLA type on TCRB rearrangement was left unresolved. Type 1 diabetes patients showed a moderate but significant shortening of TCRB CDR3 length in all four CD4+ subsets. Shorter templates might be favored by PCR, yet because patient and control samples were amplified and corrected together, any such skew would affect both groups equally. Naive, central memory and regulatory TCRB repertoires appeared to be more alike among patients than among healthy donors. At VDJ recombination sites, patients with type 1 diabetes made fewer insertions and deleted more nucleotides, a pattern implying thymic rearrangement abnormalities. Because cDNA was sequenced instead of genomic DNA, highly expressing activated cells could be over-represented, though the groups showed no difference in activation or CD3 levels.

Trimming costs V 0 bases and J 6 bases, and their ends lie 9 bases apart. Sequences MNHEY (CDR1) and SVGAGI (CDR2) are obtained from the germline V gene. The CDR3 goes from the cysteine to the phenylalanine over 14 residues. Only the CDR3 portion is preserved as DNA: 42 bases, with reading frame beginning at the first base. This clone was detected only a few times. This receptor's antigen is unknown. Base qualities were left out, and no much larger clone turns up one base away. The entire isolated RNA was reverse transcribed using the High Capacity cDNA Reverse Transcription Kit, and thus expressed TCRB transcripts were sequenced. Deep immunoSEQ sequencing was performed on naive, central memory and regulatory T cell samples, with an average of about 3.6 million total reads per sample. Sorted cells were lysed in RLT buffer and RNA was extracted with DNase-treated RNeasy Micro or Mini kits, depending on cell number. Each cell subset was processed separately to prevent cross-contamination, with patient and healthy donor samples processed together. Using the immunoSEQ multiplex PCR, TCRB sequences were amplified from cDNA into 87-bp fragments spanning the CDR3 region. The amplicons were sequenced using the Illumina HiSeq platform. Concerning the study's data processing: Synthetic template baselines were used to correct PCR bias computationally, reads within Hamming distance 2 were collapsed together, and singletons that could not be merged were discarded. Reads were aligned against IMGT so that V, D and J genes, CDR3 length and insertions or deletions at six rearrangement sites could be assigned. Within each subset, clonotype counts were normalized to sorted cell number, and only after that were true diversity and Gini coefficients computed with the tcR R package. Repertoire sharing was quantified using the overlap coefficient calculated on TCRB nucleotide sequences. Out-of-frame TCRB sequences from naive cells were analyzed as a proxy for the pre-selection repertoire. The clones in this table, taken by TCRdb from immuneACCESS, are in-frame only. Not every clone is retained; where verified, under half of the shortfall comes from an unresolved V gene, and the cause of the rest is unknown. V and J calls plus clone size are reproduced from that table; the DNA served to infer D and trimming. Here the sample has 900,000 or so clones; about 17% occur a single time. The ten biggest clones cover 0.02% to 0.025% of the sample.

Each donor gave one peripheral blood draw, about 110 mL on average, collected into heparinised tubes. Using a panel that included CD45RO, CCR7, CD25, CD127, CD95 and CD27, naive, central memory, regulatory and stem cell-like memory CD4+ T cells were sorted on a BD FACSAria II. A purity above 95% was achieved for all sorted populations. PBMCs were separated immediately by Lymphoprep density gradient centrifugation and were stained directly, without being cultured. To minimize batch effects, samples were stained and sorted in pairs, one healthy donor with one patient per experiment. Sequencing was performed on naive CD4+ T cells from blood. Read against the paper, the sample's cell subset or site label means: true naive CD4+ T cells. The receptor was isolated from a woman aged 18-29 years in good health. This receptor chain uses TRBV6-5 and TRBJ2-1, with no confident D gene call. The DNA is as follows: TGTGCCAGCAGTTACTCGACCGGGCCCAATGAGCAGTTCTTC. Translation gives CASSYSTGPNEQFF.